These 29 T cell receptor beta chains originate from one sample sequenced in a study of blood T cell repertoires in COVID-19. Sequenced by immunoSEQ multiplex PCR; TCRdb stores in-frame clones only, minus some. The table has some 250,000 clones, approximately 81% seen once. Material for sequencing was peripheral blood. Receptors originate from an older woman with active or convalescent COVID-19.

This chain uses TRBV29-1 with TRBJ2-3; TRBD1 aligns across 8 bases. CDR3 length: 14 residues. J lost 3 bases, V lost 3 bases, and 5 bases had no gene match. Germline V gene sequence: CDR1 SQVTM, CDR2 ANQGSEA. The CDR3 sequence is CSVDRTGRTDTQYF. CDR3 nucleotides: TGCAGCGTTGACCGGACAGGGAGGACAGATACGCAGTATTTT.

The rearrangement uses TRBV4-1 and TRBJ2-5, with D possibly being TRBD1 (5 bases). The CDR3 covers 14 residues. V lost 1 base to trimming and J lost 5 bases, with 11 bases between them. CDR1 and CDR2 (germline): MGHRA, YSYEKL. For the CDR3, the DNA is TGCGCCAGCAGCCAAGTTAGGGGTGGGGAGACCCAGTACTTC. Translating gives CASSQVRGGETQYF.

This clone was observed a few times. The chain employs TRBV29-1 and TRBJ1-2, with D possibly TRBD1 on 5 matching bases. This CDR3 has 12 amino acids. V lost 1 base, J lost 3 bases, and 6 bases lay in between. CDR1 SQVTM and CDR2 ANQGSEA come from the germline V gene. The CDR3 coding sequence is TGCAGCGTTGAAGCAGGGTACTATGGCTACACCTTC. Protein: CSVEAGYYGYTF.

In this sample, this clone turned up a few times. The V and J genes are TRBV11-3 and TRBJ2-2; 11 nucleotides line up with TRBD1. The CDR3 is 15 residues long. Germline V gene data show CDR1 as SGHNT and CDR2 as YENEEA. Unmatched junction bases numbered 5, after V lost 5 bases and J lost 6 bases. The CDR3 DNA reads as TGTGCCAGCAGCCTGGGGGGACAGGGGGCCGGGGAGCTGTTTTTT. Its translation is CASSLGGQGAGELFF.

This chain connects TRBV6-4 to TRBJ1-2; tentatively, D is TRBD1 (6 bases). Trimming stripped 3 bases from V and 4 bases from J, with 6 bases between. CDR3 length: 12 residues. The V gene's germline CDR1 is MRHNA and CDR2 SNTAGT. The CDR3 is CASSEQGYGYTF. For the CDR3, the DNA is TGTGCCAGCAGTGAACAGGGCTATGGCTACACCTTC.

In its sample, this clone was seen a few times. The chain links TRBV3-1 (or the pseudogene TRBV3-2) to TRBJ1-4; D is undetermined. CDR1 is LGHDT, CDR2 YNNKEL, per germline (reference sequence). This CDR3 spans 16 amino acids. Trimming cost V 5 bases and J 4 bases, with 17 bases left between them. CDR3 in DNA: TGTGCCAGCAGCTCCCGCGGCACCAATGGTAATGAAAAACTGTTTTTT. Its protein product is CASSSRGTNGNEKLFF.

The chain is built from TRBV14 and TRBJ1-2, with a weak D call TRBD1 (6 bases). The germline gives CDR1 SGHDN, CDR2 FVKESK. This CDR3 has 16 residues. V was cut by 0 bases and J by 2 bases, with 13 bases left in between. The CDR3 nucleotides read TGTGCCAGCAGCCAAGAGGGCAGGGGTCACAACTATGGCTACACCTTC. Its translation is CASSQEGRGHNYGYTF.

Turning to this clone: At one end, the junction sequence differs from germline, possibly due to a read error. The gene calls are TRBV6-5 and TRBJ2-1, with D possibly being TRBD2 (6 bases). The germline V gene has CDR1 MNHEY and CDR2 SVGAGI. The CDR3 contains 11 residues. The CDR3 sequence is CASSYGGVRLF. CDR3 nucleotide sequence: TGTGCCAGCAGTTACGGCGGGGTTCGCCTCTTC.

This clone was recorded a few times. This chain joins TRBV6-5 and TRBJ2-6, with D possibly matching TRBD2 (5 bases). In germline, CDR1 is MNHEY, CDR2 SVGAGI. Trimming took 0 bases from V and 4 from J, leaving 10 bases between them. The CDR3 has 16 amino acids. The CDR3 loop is CASSYSLGAGANVLTF. CDR3 nucleotides: TGTGCCAGCAGTTACTCCTTGGGAGCAGGGGCCAACGTCCTGACTTTC.

V is TRBV6-4 and J is TRBJ1-6; D may be TRBD1 (5 bases). Trimming pared 3 bases from V and 9 bases from J, leaving 12 bases between. The CDR3 spans 14 residues. The germline V gene encodes CDR1 MRHNA and CDR2 SNTAGT. CDR3 DNA sequence: TGTGCCAGCAGTGAGGGCAGGGCAGCTTCACCCCTCCACTTT. It specifies CASSEGRAASPLHF.

In DNA, the CDR3 is TGTGCCAGCAGCTTACTCCTAGCGGGGGCCCCGCACGGAGATACGCAGTATTTT. This codes for CASSLLLAGAPHGDTQYF. The chain couples TRBV5-6 to TRBJ2-3; 10 nucleotides line up with TRBD2. The CDR3 is made up of 18 amino acids. Germline CDR1 SGHDT, CDR2 YYEEEE. The junction had 14 bases not matched to a gene; V was cut back by 2 bases and J by 5 bases. The whole variable domain, filled in from reference TRBV5-6 and TRBJ2-3, reads DAGVTQSPTHLIKTRGQQVTLRCSPKSGHDTVSWYQQALGQGPQFIFQYYEEEERQRGNFPDRFSGHQFPNYSSELNVNALLLGDSALYLCASSLLLAGAPHGDTQYFGPGTRLTVL.

The chain is built from TRBV5-5 and TRBJ2-2, with D perhaps TRBD2 (5 bases). With 1 base removed from V and 8 bases from J, the gap between germline ends came to 6 bases. CDR1 and CDR2 from the germline V gene are SGHKS and YYEKEE (reference sequence). The CDR3 spans 12 residues. CDR3 sequence: CASSLWRGELFF. DNA for the CDR3: TGTGCCAGCAGCTTGTGGAGGGGGGAGCTGTTTTTT.

This chain uses TRBV6-6 with TRBJ1-4; maybe TRBD1 (6 bases). Trimming pared 0 bases from V and 4 bases from J, leaving 12 bases between. Germline V gene sequence: CDR1 MNHNY, CDR2 SVGAGI (reference sequence). CDR3 length: 16 amino acids. This CDR3 is CASSYSKTGLNEKLFF. The CDR3, as DNA: TGTGCCAGCAGTTACTCGAAAACAGGGCTTAATGAAAAACTGTTTTTT.

This chain connects TRBV19 to TRBJ1-3; D gene unclear. Germline assignment: CDR1 LNHDA and CDR2 SQIVND (reference sequence). CDR3 length equals 15 residues. Deletions cut 8 bases from V and 2 bases from J, with 16 bases between. The DNA of the CDR3 is TGTGCCAGTGGAGGACGGCGTGCTGCTGGAAACACCATATATTTT. Amino acids: CASGGRRAAGNTIYF.

This clone occurred many times. The chain couples TRBV5-6 to TRBJ1-6; D is possibly TRBD1 (5 bases). V lost 4 bases and J lost 9, with 8 bases in between. The germline V gene has CDR1 SGHDT and CDR2 YYEEEE. The CDR3 sequence is 12 residues long. CDR3 sequence reads: CASSRGSSPLHF. In nucleotides, the CDR3 is TGTGCCAGCAGCCGGGGGTCTTCACCCCTCCACTTT.

As to this clone: An end of the junction does not agree with germline; a read error may underlie this. The chain combines TRBV3-1 (or the pseudogene TRBV3-2) with TRBJ2-7, with TRBD2 as a possible D gene (6 bases). Germline-derived CDR1 and CDR2 are LGHDT and YNNKEL (reference sequence). The CDR3 covers 13 residues. DNA of the CDR3: TGTGCCAGCAGCCAAGATGAACGGTGGGGGGTAGACTTC. Translation gives CASSQDERWGVDF.

This clone appeared a single time. This chain links TRBV24-1 with TRBJ2-5; 8 nucleotides match TRBD2. J lost 1 base, V lost 3 bases, and 3 bases had no gene match. There are 15 residues in the CDR3. From germline, CDR1 is KGHDR and CDR2 SFDVKD. As DNA, the CDR3 is TGTGCCACCAGTGATGGAGCGGGGGTCCAAGAGACCCAGTACTTC. This translates into CATSDGAGVQETQYF.

About this clone itself: Other DNA sequences from this sample encode an identical CDR3 as well. The CDR3 sequence is CASSVGGANTGELFF. The CDR3 region has the DNA TGTGCCAGCAGCGTCGGGGGGGCGAACACCGGGGAGCTGTTTTTT. The rearrangement links TRBV9 to TRBJ2-2; 8 positions match TRBD2. V lost 2 bases to trimming and J lost 0 bases; unmatched junction nucleotides: 0. This CDR3 has 15 amino acids. Looked up from germline, CDR1 is SGDLS and CDR2 is YYNGEE.

The rearrangement joins TRBV6-5 to TRBJ1-5, with D hard to call. The germline V gene encodes CDR1 MNHEY and CDR2 SVGAGI. V was pared by 0 bases and J by 7 bases, with 7 bases between. The CDR3 length is 13 residues. CDR3 amino acids: CASSYSRRQPQHF. Here the CDR3 DNA reads TGTGCCAGCAGTTACTCGAGGCGGCAGCCCCAGCATTTT.

In this sample, this clone turned up a few times. V and J are TRBV10-1 and TRBJ1-5; maybe TRBD1 (6 bases). The CDR3 length is 19 residues. Germline loops: CDR1 WNHNN, CDR2 SYGVQD (reference sequence). Between the trimmed V and J ends, which lost 4 bases and 0 bases, there was a span of 22 bases. The DNA of the CDR3 is TGCGCCAGCAGTGTAAGCACAGGGAGGGTTCCCTTTAGCAATCAGCCCCAGCATTTT. This gives the protein CASSVSTGRVPFSNQPQHF.

This clone showed up just a few times. The V gene is TRBV6-5, the J gene TRBJ1-1; D unclear. The germline V gene encodes CDR1 MNHEY and CDR2 SVGAGI. V lost 0 bases to trimming and J lost 4 bases, with 12 bases between them. The CDR3 runs 15 residues. CDR3: CASSYSLGTGTEAFF. In nucleotides, the CDR3 is TGTGCCAGCAGTTACTCGTTGGGTACGGGCACTGAAGCTTTCTTT.

V is TRBV11-3 and J is TRBJ2-5; a weak D match, TRBD2 (5 bases). Between the trimmed V and J ends, which lost 2 bases and 2 bases, there was a span of 9 bases. Germline V gives CDR1 SGHNT, CDR2 YENEEA. CDR3 length: 14 amino acids. The CDR3 nucleotides are TGTGCCAGCAGCTTAAGGGCGGGTCAAGAGACCCAGTACTTC. Translating gives CASSLRAGQETQYF.

The rearrangement uses TRBV19 and TRBJ1-5, with TRBD1 matching 8 bases. This CDR3 spans 15 amino acids. Germline values: CDR1 LNHDA, CDR2 SQIVND (reference sequence). Unmatched junction bases numbered 4, after V lost 6 bases and J lost 0 bases. CDR3 sequence reads: CASRTQGVSNQPQHF. Here the CDR3 DNA reads TGTGCCAGTAGGACACAGGGGGTTAGCAATCAGCCCCAGCATTTT.

This chain uses TRBV4-1 with TRBJ2-3; TRBD2 matches 7 bases. The trim removed 5 bases at V and 2 bases at J, leaving 10 bases unmatched. The germline V gene encodes CDR1 MGHRA and CDR2 YSYEKL. This CDR3 region has 16 residues. The CDR3 sequence: CASSGAGRGNTDTQYF. DNA of the CDR3: TGCGCCAGCAGCGGGGCTGGGAGGGGAAACACAGATACGCAGTATTTT.

V usage is TRBV7-3 and J usage is TRBJ1-1; tentatively, D is TRBD1 (6 bases). This CDR3 comprises 17 residues. In germline, CDR1 is SGHTA, CDR2 FQGTGA. V lost 1 base, J lost 1 base, and 16 bases lay in between. CDR3: CASSLISGRGGNTEAFF. The CDR3, as DNA: TGTGCCAGCAGCTTAATATCGGGGAGAGGGGGGAACACTGAAGCTTTCTTT.

A note on this clone: The junction departs from the called germline gene at one end, perhaps through a read error. The sample holds other DNA sequences that translate to the same CDR3. This rearrangement joins TRBV7-7 to TRBJ1-1; D is uncertain. CDR1 and CDR2 (germline): SSHAT, FNYEAQ (reference sequence). The CDR3 is 13 residues long. The CDR3 loop reads CASSSTVNTEAFF. CDR3 nucleotides: TGTGCTAGCAGCTCCACAGTGAACACTGAAGCTTTCTTT.

This clone was observed once. This chain links TRBV4-1 with TRBJ1-2, with a tentative D call TRBD1 (5 bases). The CDR3 spans 13 residues. Trimming left V 7 bases short and J 2 bases short, with 11 bases between. Germline CDR1 and CDR2: MGHRA and YSYEKL. Written as DNA, the CDR3 is TGCGCCAGCAAGTCTGGGGGGAACTATGGCTACACCTTC. It is translated as CASKSGGNYGYTF.

This chain joins TRBV2 and TRBJ2-1; 7 bases line up with TRBD2. The CDR3 sequence is 13 residues long. Losses at the gene ends were 4 bases for V and 6 bases for J; bases not matched to a gene: 3. The germline V gene encodes CDR1 SNHLY and CDR2 FYNNEI. The CDR3 region has the DNA TGTGCCAGCAGTGGGTCGGGAGGCAATGAGCAGTTCTTC. Its protein product is CASSGSGGNEQFF. The full variable domain, completed using reference TRBV2 and TRBJ2-1, is EPEVTQTPSHQVTQMGQEVILRCVPISNHLYFYWYRQILGQKVEFLVSFYNNEISEKSEIFDDQFSVERPDGSNFTLKIRSTKLEDSAMYFCASSGSGGNEQFFGPGTRLTVL.

This chain uses TRBV4-3 with TRBJ1-1; no clear D. The CDR3 loop spans 15 amino acids. V lost 0 bases and J 1 base, leaving 9 bases between the germline ends. Germline CDR1 and CDR2: LGHNA and YSLEER. Here the CDR3 reads CASSQEWRSNTEAFF. In DNA, the CDR3 is TGCGCCAGCAGCCAAGAGTGGAGATCGAACACTGAAGCTTTCTTT.